Below, 18 T cell receptor beta chains from the same sample are listed, as sequenced in a study of monozygotic twins with inflammatory bowel disease. TCRdb re-called the 5' RACE reads; one entry per CDR3 protein, DNA not given. This listing includes approximately 400,000 distinct CDR3 sequences. The sequencing sample was made of blood. The receptors here all came from a human donor with ulcerative colitis or Crohn's disease, or a healthy co-twin of an affected twin (not recorded which).

J is TRBJ2-1 and V is TRBV20-1; with no DNA, the TCRdb D assignment of TRBD1 cannot be verified. The germline CDR1 and CDR2 sequences are DFQATT and SNEGSKA (reference sequence). This CDR3 has 16 amino acids. CDR3 loop: CSATLQGMMHLYEQFF.

J is TRBJ1-1 and V is TRBV5-1; the D call of TRBD1 rests on TCRdb alone, since no DNA is present to check it. Germline CDR1 is SGHRS and CDR2 is YFSETQ. The CDR3 extends over 19 amino acids. The CDR3 loop reads CASSLVSARDSVRPAEAFF.

V gene TRBV13 combines with J gene TRBJ2-3; TCRdb's assignment of TRBD2 cannot be checked, as there is no DNA. CDR3 size: 15 residues. CDR1 is PRHDT and CDR2 is FYEKMQ in the germline V gene (reference sequence). The chain's CDR3 is CASSLSRLAVDTQYF.

The chain joins TRBV29-1 to TRBJ1-4. The CDR3 is 14 residues long. Germline V gene sequence: CDR1 SQVTM, CDR2 ANQGSEA. The CDR3 is CSVLTAATNEKLFF.

V is TRBV4-1 and J is TRBJ2-2. The length of the CDR3 is 17 residues. Germline V gene lookup returns CDR1 MGHRA and CDR2 YSYEKL. The chain's CDR3 is CASSSSSVSTSTGELFF.

This sequence joins TRBV20-1 and TRBJ2-5; absent DNA, TCRdb's TRBD2 call cannot be checked. Germline V gene sequence: CDR1 DFQATT, CDR2 SNEGSKA (reference sequence). The CDR3 length is 13 residues. The CDR3 sequence is CSANRGGSETQYF.

This rearrangement joins TRBV29-1 to TRBJ2-1; TCRdb names TRBD1, which stays unverified in the absence of DNA. Per the germline V gene, CDR1 is SQVTM and CDR2 is ANQGSEA. The CDR3 contains 14 residues. CDR3 residues: CSVPGTGVYNEQFF.

V gene TRBV4-2 combines with J gene TRBJ1-2; TCRdb gives TRBD1 as the D gene, but with no DNA this cannot be confirmed. The CDR3 has 17 amino acids. Germline CDR1 reads LGHNA; CDR2 reads YNFKEQ. The CDR3 spells CASSLGQGYPEYYGYTF.

The CDR3 sequence is CASKWGRTDNQPQHF. The chain couples TRBV12-3 or TRBV12-4 to TRBJ1-5; TCRdb calls TRBD1, which cannot be checked without DNA. The CDR3 contains 15 residues.

The chain employs TRBV11-2 and TRBJ2-1; as DNA is missing, the TRBD1 call by TCRdb cannot be tested. The CDR3 is 15 amino acids. Germline lookup yields CDR1 SGHAT and CDR2 FQNNGV. CDR3 amino acids: CASSLTPRPWNEQFF. The entire variable domain, with the rest obtained from reference TRBV11-2 and TRBJ2-1, is as follows: EAGVAQSPRYKIIEKRQSVAFWCNPISGHATLYWYQQILGQGPKLLIQFQNNGVVDDSQLPKDRFSAERLKGVDSTLKIQPAKLEDSAVYLCASSLTPRPWNEQFFGPGTRLTVL.

The CDR3 reads CSVEDDRGRDSYEQYF. The chain joins TRBV29-1 to TRBJ2-7; TCRdb's assignment of TRBD2 cannot be checked, as there is no DNA. CDR1 and CDR2 (germline): SQVTM, ANQGSEA. CDR3 length: 16 residues.

This chain joins TRBV30 and TRBJ2-6; TCRdb's assignment of TRBD1 cannot be checked, as there is no DNA. This CDR3 is built from 18 residues. CDR1 is GTSNPN and CDR2 is SVGIG in the germline V gene (reference sequence). The CDR3 region is CAWSVRGRGTAGANVLTF.

The gene calls are TRBV29-1 and TRBJ2-1; as DNA is missing, the TRBD1 call by TCRdb cannot be tested. In germline, CDR1 is SQVTM, CDR2 ANQGSEA. The CDR3 is 17 residues long. The CDR3 protein is CSVEDLARGGFYNEQFF.

The rearrangement uses TRBV4-2 and TRBJ2-3; no DNA is available, so the TRBD1 call from TCRdb remains unchecked. Germline V gene lookup returns CDR1 LGHNA and CDR2 YNFKEQ. The CDR3 spans 17 residues. This CDR3 reads CASSLYFDRASTDTQYF.

This chain joins TRBV27 and TRBJ1-3. CDR1 MNHEY and CDR2 SMNVEV come from the germline V gene (reference sequence). This CDR3 comprises 13 residues. The CDR3 here is CASRGRDGNTIYF.

The V call is TRBV20-1, the J call TRBJ2-3; TCRdb's D gene call, TRBD2, goes unchecked for lack of DNA. The CDR3 has 17 residues. Germline V gives CDR1 DFQATT, CDR2 SNEGSKA (reference sequence). The CDR3 sequence: CSARDLTSGSLTDTQYF.

V is TRBV5-6 and J is TRBJ2-2; TCRdb outputs TRBD1, but without DNA this stays unchecked. The V gene's germline CDR1 is SGHDT and CDR2 YYEEEE. The CDR3 sequence is 15 residues long. This CDR3 reads CASSPEAGGTGELFF.

The chain couples TRBV20-1 to TRBJ2-7; TCRdb lists TRBD1, though no DNA is available to test this call. Germline CDR1 is DFQATT and CDR2 is SNEGSKA (reference sequence). This CDR3 has 15 residues. The CDR3 sequence is CSARETRDSSYEQYF.